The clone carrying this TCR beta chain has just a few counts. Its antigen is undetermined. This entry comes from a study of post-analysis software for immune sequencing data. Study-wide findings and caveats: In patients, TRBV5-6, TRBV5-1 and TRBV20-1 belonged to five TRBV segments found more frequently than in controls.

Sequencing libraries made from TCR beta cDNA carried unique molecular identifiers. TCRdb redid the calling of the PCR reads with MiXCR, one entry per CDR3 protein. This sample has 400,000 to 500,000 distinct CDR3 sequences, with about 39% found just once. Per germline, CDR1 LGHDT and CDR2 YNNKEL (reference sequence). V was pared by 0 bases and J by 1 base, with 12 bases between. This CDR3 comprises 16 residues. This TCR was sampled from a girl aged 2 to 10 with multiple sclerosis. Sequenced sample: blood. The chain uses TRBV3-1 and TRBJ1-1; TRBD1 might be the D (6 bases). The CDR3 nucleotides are TGTGCCAGCAGCCAAGATAAGGGACATACGAACACTGAAGCTTTCTTT. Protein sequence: CASSQDKGHTNTEAFF.